This T cell receptor (beta chain) was captured in a study of PD-1 blockade in classical Hodgkin lymphoma. The sample's time point: newly diagnosed, previously untreated cHL patient sample. Researchers report purifying CD4+ T cells from thawed PBMCs by magnetic negative selection. Germline V CDR1 and CDR2: SGHTA, FQGNSA. The CDR3 loop spans 15 amino acids. V was clipped by 5 bases and J by 7 bases; unmatched bases: 9. Using immunoSEQ multiplex PCR, the repertoire was profiled, and TCRdb retains in-frame clones only, with some absent. The data hold 25,000 to 30,000 clones, with roughly 90% observed a single time.

Sequences were obtained from CD4+ T cells from blood. The genes are TRBV7-2 and TRBJ1-2; TRBD1 aligns across 11 bases. This TCR was recovered from a human donor with classical Hodgkin lymphoma. CDR3 DNA sequence: TGTGCCAGCAGCCAAACCGGGACAGGGGGTTTTGGCTACACCTTC. Translating gives CASSQTGTGGFGYTF.